Only a few counts were recorded for the clone carrying this T cell receptor beta chain. Molecular barcoding with unique molecular identifiers was used for the TCRbeta library. TCRdb re-called the PCR reads with MiXCR, one entry per CDR3 protein. The profile shows around 370,000 distinct CDR3 sequences, about a tenth of them singletons. The sample originates from a study of T-cell reconstitution after alpha-beta-depleted transplantation in children. The CDR3 contains 14 residues. The ends were cut back, 5 bases at V and 0 bases at J, with 8 bases in the middle. Germline V lookup: CDR1 SGHTA, CDR2 FQGNSA.

The sequence was collected from a human donor who donated a stem cell graft to a child with acute lymphoblastic leukemia. Sequencing used PBMCs from the stem cell graft donor, obtained from the stem cell graft. The gene calls are TRBV7-2 and TRBJ1-3; D is unresolved. CDR3 sequence reads: CASSPPNSGNTIYF. CDR3 nucleotide sequence: TGTGCCAGCAGCCCTCCCAACTCTGGAAACACCATATATTTT.